The present T cell receptor (beta chain) was sequenced within a study of T cell repertoires in cytomegalovirus infection. Study-level information: Matching HLA type, along with CMV infection, was indicated by public TCR beta signatures. Study-wide points: Cumulative public TCR beta family frequency identified carriers of CMV plus the relevant HLA. Ex vivo, HLA-C-restricted CMV-specific TCR beta clonotypes prevailed over the rest of the response.

With respect to this clonotype: The antigen remains unidentified. One junction end does not reproduce the germline sequence, and a read error may be involved.

CDR3 length: 11 residues. One entry per CDR3 protein results from TCRdb running MiXCR on the reads. The sample lists 650,000 to 900,000 distinct CDR3 sequences, less than 35% occurring once. The input for sequencing was cultured CD8+ T cells from PBMCs, taken from culture after CMV antigen stimulation. This receptor was obtained from a human donor in good health (CMV status not recorded). Some clones in this sample may be carry-over from other donors' samples. The rearrangement uses TRBV12-3 or TRBV12-4 and TRBJ2-1; D remains ambiguous. CDR3: CASSLINGQFF. In DNA form, the CDR3 reads TGTGCCAGCAGTTTGATCAATGGGCAGTTCTTC.